This paragraph covers one TCR beta chain sequence. The study sequenced TCR beta in blood CD8+ and CD4+ T cells. Deletions cut 4 bases from V and 4 bases from J, with 10 bases between. The CDR3 extends over 13 amino acids. About 0.5 to 1 ug RNA was reverse transcribed with random hexamers. The immunoSEQ assay covered 54 Vbeta and 13 Jbeta segments for CDR3. TCRdb ran MiXCR on the immunoSEQ multiplex PCR reads and lists one entry per CDR3 protein. The sample holds hundreds of thousands of distinct CDR3 sequences; about 90% are singletons and the top ten take around 0.14%. This sample was taken from a study of CD8 T cells in Susac syndrome.

Material for sequencing was CD8+ T cells from PBMCs. This TCR was sampled from a human donor with multiple sclerosis. V gene TRBV12-3 or TRBV12-4 combines with J gene TRBJ1-1; no clear D gene. CDR3 in amino acids: CASSSASITEAFF. CDR3 bases: TGTGCCAGCAGTTCAGCGTCTATCACTGAAGCTTTCTTT.